These 31 T cell receptor beta chains originate from one sample sequenced in a study of blood T cell repertoires in COVID-19. Libraries were prepared by immunoSEQ multiplex PCR; TCRdb keeps only in-frame clonotypes and omits some of them. The table includes fewer than 450,000 clones, about 88% detected once. Sequenced sample: peripheral blood. These receptor sequences come from a woman in her 70s with COVID-19, enrolled during active disease.

V usage is TRBV30 and J usage is TRBJ2-2; 7 positions match TRBD1. Per the germline V gene, CDR1 is GTSNPN and CDR2 is SVGIG (reference sequence). V was pared by 6 bases and J by 3 bases, with 7 bases of the junction left unmatched. CDR3 length: 14 amino acids. CDR3: CACPGQSYTGELFF. The DNA for the CDR3 is TGTGCCTGTCCGGGACAGAGTTACACCGGGGAGCTGTTTTTT.

The rearrangement joins TRBV6-1 to TRBJ2-5, with D possibly being TRBD1 (6 bases). This CDR3 contains 13 residues. Trimming left V 3 bases short and J 5 bases short, with 10 bases between. Per the germline V gene, CDR1 is MNHNS and CDR2 is SASEGT. As DNA, the CDR3 is TGTGCCAGCAGTGAGGGACATAGGGAGACCCAGTACTTC. Protein: CASSEGHRETQYF.

This chain connects TRBV30 to TRBJ2-7; no definite D call. The CDR3 runs to 14 residues. The germline gives CDR1 GTSNPN, CDR2 SVGIG (reference sequence). V shed 0 bases and J shed 0 bases, with 9 bases lying between them. As DNA, the CDR3 is TGTGCCTGGAGTGTGACTCCCACCTCCTACGAGCAGTACTTC. The encoded protein is CAWSVTPTSYEQYF.

The chain uses TRBV5-6 and TRBJ1-4; TRBD1 matches 9 bases. The CDR3 has 15 amino acids. CDR1 and CDR2 from the germline V gene are SGHDT and YYEEEE. V trimming: 3 bases; J trimming: 3 bases; junction bases outside the gene matches: 3. CDR3 coding DNA: TGTGCCAGCAGCTACCGGACAGGGGCTAATGAAAAACTGTTTTTT. Translated, it gives CASSYRTGANEKLFF.

The gene calls are TRBV30 and TRBJ1-5, with 7 bases that match TRBD1. V dropped 7 bases and J dropped 3; count of bases not matched to a gene: 6. Germline values: CDR1 GTSNPN, CDR2 SVGIG (reference sequence). There are 13 residues in the CDR3. The CDR3 sequence: CALDRTNNQPQHF. CDR3 in DNA: TGTGCCTTGGACAGGACGAACAATCAGCCCCAGCATTTT.

The V call is TRBV30, the J call TRBJ1-2; possibly TRBD1 for D (6 bases). The CDR3 runs to 14 residues. Germline V lookup: CDR1 GTSNPN, CDR2 SVGIG (reference sequence). The V and J ends lost 2 bases and 8 bases respectively, with 18 bases between them. CDR3 coding DNA: TGTGCCTGGAGTCTCTTCGGTGGGGGCCGAGGCTACACCTTC. This encodes CAWSLFGGGRGYTF.

This clone has only one observation. This chain links TRBV29-1 with TRBJ1-2; 12 bases match TRBD1. The CDR3 spans 15 residues. Germline CDR1 is SQVTM and CDR2 is ANQGSEA. With 7 bases clipped from V and 8 bases from J, the junction kept 14 bases outside the gene matches. CDR3 amino acids: CSAFIMGQGAEGYTF. The CDR3 DNA sequence: TGCAGCGCCTTTATAATGGGACAGGGGGCGGAAGGCTACACCTTC.

The chain links TRBV6-5 to TRBJ1-5, with a weak D call TRBD1 (6 bases). Trimming left V 8 bases short and J 3 bases short, with 14 bases between. Germline lookup yields CDR1 MNHEY and CDR2 SVGAGI. There are 14 residues in the CDR3. The CDR3 is CASQEWGLNQPQHF. CDR3 nucleotide sequence: TGTGCCAGCCAAGAATGGGGGCTCAATCAGCCCCAGCATTTT.

In DNA, the CDR3 is TGCGCCAGCGGCGGGGCGGAGGACGAGCAGTACTTC. This translates into CASGGAEDEQYF. This rearrangement joins TRBV5-1 to TRBJ2-7, with D tentatively TRBD2 (6 bases). The CDR3 is 12 residues long. CDR1 and CDR2 (germline): SGHRS, YFSETQ. The V and J ends lost 7 bases and 5 bases respectively, with 13 bases between them. Based on the CDR3 plus reference TRBV5-1 and TRBJ2-7, the full variable domain is KAGVTQTPRYLIKTRGQQVTLSCSPISGHRSVSWYQQTPGQGLQFLFEYFSETQRNKGNFPGRFSGRQFSNSRSEMNVSTLELGDSALYLCASGGAEDEQYFGPGTRLTVT.

V usage is TRBV5-8 and J usage is TRBJ1-1; no clear D gene. This CDR3 contains 13 residues. Looked up from germline, CDR1 is SGHTS and CDR2 is YDEGEE. Trimming took 1 base from V and 3 from J, leaving 7 bases between them. CDR3 residues: CASSLIADTEAFF. In DNA, the CDR3 is TGTGCCAGCAGCTTGATCGCGGACACTGAAGCTTTCTTT. Full variable domain (remainder filled in from reference TRBV5-8 and TRBJ1-1): EAGVTQSPTHLIKTRGQQATLRCSPISGHTSVYWYQQALGLGLQFLLWYDEGEERNRGNFPPRFSGRQFPNYSSELNVNALELEDSALYLCASSLIADTEAFFGQGTRLTVV.

The chain links TRBV10-2 to TRBJ1-6; D remains ambiguous. Germline loops: CDR1 WSHSY, CDR2 SAAADI. This CDR3 spans 16 amino acids. V lost 2 bases, J lost 5 bases, and 13 bases lay in between. Here the CDR3 DNA reads TGCGCCAGCAGTGAGGGGTTTGTCGGGAATAATTCACCCCTCCACTTT. This gives the protein CASSEGFVGNNSPLHF.

The chain combines TRBV18 with TRBJ2-1; TRBD2 aligns across 9 bases. Losses at the gene ends were 0 bases for V and 12 bases for J; bases not matched to a gene: 9. The CDR3 sequence is 15 residues long. The germline V gene has CDR1 KGHSH and CDR2 LQKENI. The CDR3 DNA follows: TGTGCCAGCTCACCACCGGGACTAGCTACGGTAACGCAGTTCTTC. Translating gives CASSPPGLATVTQFF.

CDR3 region: CATSDTGEEQPQHF. Written as DNA, the CDR3 is TGTGCCACCAGTGATACAGGGGAGGAGCAGCCCCAGCATTTT. This chain uses TRBV24-1 with TRBJ1-5, with 7 bases matching TRBD1. The V gene's germline CDR1 is KGHDR and CDR2 SFDVKD. Unmatched junction bases numbered 5, after V lost 3 bases and J lost 7 bases. This CDR3 has 14 amino acids.

CDR3 loop: CASSRLQEVGETQYF. The CDR3 nucleotides are TGTGCCAGTAGTAGGTTGCAGGAGGTTGGAGAGACCCAGTACTTC. The chain employs TRBV19 and TRBJ2-5; tentative D call: TRBD2 (5 bases). V lost 4 bases and J lost 4, with 16 bases in between. Germline V CDR1 and CDR2: LNHDA, SQIVND (reference sequence). CDR3 size: 15 residues.

The chain recombines TRBV7-2 with TRBJ1-1; D is unclear. The CDR3 runs to 13 residues. Germline CDR1 is SGHTA and CDR2 is FQGNSA. V was shortened by 5 bases and J by 5 bases, with 12 bases between the two germline ends. The CDR3: CASSPRFRTEAFF. DNA of the CDR3: TGTGCCAGCAGCCCCAGGTTTAGGACTGAAGCTTTCTTT.

The CDR3 is CASSLSAGGTGELFF. In nucleotides, the CDR3 is TGTGCCAGCAGTTTATCGGCGGGGGGCACCGGGGAGCTGTTTTTT. This chain connects TRBV27 to TRBJ2-2, with 8 nucleotides matching TRBD2. Germline CDR1 reads MNHEY; CDR2 reads SMNVEV (reference sequence). The J segment lost 4 bases and the V segment lost 0 bases, leaving 1 base of the junction unmatched. The CDR3 totals 15 residues.

The DNA of the CDR3 is TGTGCCAGCAGTCTCGGGACAGGGGGTTTCGGGTGGAACACTGAAGCTTTCTTT. It encodes CASSLGTGGFGWNTEAFF. The rearrangement links TRBV28 to TRBJ1-1, with 11 nucleotides matching TRBD1. J lost 1 base, V lost 5 bases, and 12 bases had no gene match. CDR1 is MDHEN, CDR2 SYDVKM, per germline. The CDR3 loop spans 18 amino acids.

V gene TRBV28 combines with J gene TRBJ2-7, with a tentative D call TRBD1 (6 bases). This CDR3 is 14 amino acids long. Trimming stripped 5 bases from V and 2 bases from J, with 13 bases between. Germline V lookup: CDR1 MDHEN, CDR2 SYDVKM. The CDR3 sequence is CASSAYRVPYEQYF. In DNA form, the CDR3 reads TGTGCCAGCAGTGCCTACAGGGTTCCCTACGAGCAGTACTTC.

This chain joins TRBV29-1 and TRBJ1-1; D unresolved. Looked up from germline, CDR1 is SQVTM and CDR2 is ANQGSEA. The CDR3 contains 12 residues. V lost 4 bases and J lost 0, with 6 bases in between. The CDR3 spells CSVALLNTEAFF. The CDR3, as DNA: TGCAGCGTTGCCCTCCTGAACACTGAAGCTTTCTTT.

The rearrangement uses TRBV7-8 and TRBJ1-1, with TRBD1 identical over 8 bases. Germline V CDR1 and CDR2: SGHVS, FQNEAQ. V lost 5 bases and J lost 0; bases outside the gene matches: 11. This CDR3 contains 17 residues. The CDR3 loop is CASSARTGRAMNTEAFF. The CDR3 DNA is TGTGCCAGCAGCGCCCGGACAGGGAGGGCCATGAACACTGAAGCTTTCTTT. The variable domain in full, completed from reference TRBV7-8 and TRBJ1-1, reads GAGVSQSPRYKVAKRGQDVALRCDPISGHVSLFWYQQALGQGPEFLTYFQNEAQLDKSGLPSDRFFAERPEGSVSTLKIQRTQQEDSAVYLCASSARTGRAMNTEAFFGQGTRLTVV.

The chain joins TRBV5-1 to TRBJ2-1; 8 nucleotides align to TRBD2. Germline CDR1 reads SGHRS; CDR2 reads YFSETQ. J lost 2 bases, V lost 4 bases, and 2 bases had no gene match. The length of the CDR3 is 14 residues. This CDR3 is CASSRSGTYNEQFF. The CDR3 nucleotides are TGCGCCAGCAGCCGTAGCGGGACCTACAATGAGCAGTTCTTC.

In nucleotides, the CDR3 is TGTGCCAGCAGCCTCAGTACAGGGGGAGGTTCACCCCTCCACTTT. It yields the protein CASSLSTGGGSPLHF. The chain joins TRBV7-9 to TRBJ1-6; 8 bases align to TRBD1. With V trimmed by 5 bases and J by 9 bases, 9 bases remained unmatched. This CDR3 spans 15 amino acids. Germline CDR1 and CDR2: SEHNR and FQNEAQ (reference sequence).

The chain uses TRBV27 and TRBJ2-3, with 8 bases aligning to TRBD2. The CDR3 runs 17 residues. Germline V gives CDR1 MNHEY, CDR2 SMNVEV (reference sequence). V was pared by 6 bases and J by 2 bases, with 13 bases of the junction left unmatched. Here the CDR3 DNA reads TGTGCCAGCAGCGCCGGTAGGGTAGCGGGAACCACAGATACGCAGTATTTT. Translated, it gives CASSAGRVAGTTDTQYF.

This clone was observed a single time. This chain uses TRBV11-2 with TRBJ1-3; TRBD1 matches 8 bases. The CDR3 extends over 15 amino acids. The J segment lost 4 bases and the V segment lost 1 base, leaving 3 bases of the junction unmatched. Germline values: CDR1 SGHAT, CDR2 FQNNGV. The CDR3 nucleotides are TGTGCCAGCAGCTTAGGACAGGGGTACGGAAACACCATATATTTT. This sequence encodes CASSLGQGYGNTIYF.

This clone was seen just once. The chain joins TRBV18 to TRBJ2-7; 8 bases map to TRBD1. In germline, CDR1 is KGHSH, CDR2 LQKENI. This CDR3 region has 16 residues. J gave up 0 bases and V 4 bases, and 8 bases lay outside the gene matches. Here the CDR3 DNA reads TGTGCCAGCTCACGCGAGCAGGACAGGGTCTCCTACGAGCAGTACTTC. Its protein is CASSREQDRVSYEQYF.

The chain carries TRBV20-1 and TRBJ1-5; TRBD1 might be the D (5 bases). Germline V gene sequence: CDR1 DFQATT, CDR2 SNEGSKA (reference sequence). V was shortened by 3 bases and J by 7 bases, with 13 bases between the two germline ends. The CDR3 sequence is 13 residues long. The CDR3 loop reads CSASWAGIQPQHF. In nucleotides, the CDR3 is TGCAGTGCTAGTTGGGCAGGGATACAGCCCCAGCATTTT.

The gene calls are TRBV6-5 and TRBJ1-2; D might be TRBD1 (5 bases). This CDR3 has 11 residues. Trimming removed 11 bases at V and 3 bases at J, with 10 bases between. Germline CDR1 is MNHEY and CDR2 is SVGAGI. CDR3 sequence: CASTRDYGYTF. CDR3 DNA: TGTGCCTCCACCAGGGACTATGGCTACACCTTC.

The gene calls are TRBV2 and TRBJ1-1, with D tentatively TRBD1 (6 bases). Looked up from germline, CDR1 is SNHLY and CDR2 is FYNNEI. Trimming cost V 4 bases and J 1 base, with 13 bases left between them. This CDR3 has 15 amino acids. CDR3 sequence: CASSGTRGQNTEAFF. The CDR3 coding sequence is TGTGCCAGCAGTGGCACCCGGGGACAGAACACTGAAGCTTTCTTT. The full variable domain, rest sourced from reference TRBV2 and TRBJ1-1, is EPEVTQTPSHQVTQMGQEVILRCVPISNHLYFYWYRQILGQKVEFLVSFYNNEISEKSEIFDDQFSVERPDGSNFTLKIRSTKLEDSAMYFCASSGTRGQNTEAFFGQGTRLTVV.

Here the CDR3 DNA reads TGTGCCAGCTCCCTCCTAGCGAATGAGCAGTTCTTC. This codes for CASSLLANEQFF. The rearrangement joins TRBV18 to TRBJ2-1, with TRBD2 as a possible D gene (6 bases). The CDR3 length is 12 residues. Germline V gene lookup returns CDR1 KGHSH and CDR2 LQKENI. The germline V and J ends were trimmed by 6 bases and 7 bases, with 10 bases remaining between them.

With regard to this clone: The sample has other DNA sequences that encode this CDR3 too. The chain employs TRBV7-9 and TRBJ1-2; the match to TRBD1 covers 7 bases. Germline CDR1 SEHNR, CDR2 FQNEAQ (reference sequence). This CDR3 contains 14 residues. J was trimmed by 4 bases and V by 1 base; bases with no gene match: 3. The CDR3 protein is CASSLGQGGYGYTF. The CDR3, as DNA: TGTGCCAGCAGCTTAGGACAGGGAGGCTATGGCTACACCTTC.

The V gene is TRBV30, the J gene TRBJ2-3, with TRBD1 matching 7 bases. The CDR3 loop spans 14 amino acids. J gave up 6 bases and V 0 bases, and 6 bases lay outside the gene matches. CDR1 and CDR2 from the germline V gene are GTSNPN and SVGIG (reference sequence). The CDR3 spells CAWSVARGPDTQYF. For the CDR3, the DNA is TGTGCCTGGAGTGTTGCGAGGGGGCCGGATACGCAGTATTTT.